These 2 T cell receptor beta chains originate from one sample sequenced in a study of T cell responses to AZD1222 COVID-19 vaccine. The assay was immunoSEQ multiplex PCR, and TCRdb's table has in-frame clones only and misses some. The table has around 130,000 clones, 80% to 95% seen once. The source was peripheral blood, collected 28 days after the second AZD1222 dose. These receptors were obtained from an adult who received the AZD1222 COVID-19 vaccine.

This clone was seen only a few times. This chain connects TRBV30 to TRBJ2-7, with D possibly matching TRBD2 (6 bases). The CDR3 covers 13 residues. V lost 2 bases and J 4 bases, leaving 12 bases between the germline ends. Germline V gene sequence: CDR1 GTSNPN, CDR2 SVGIG (reference sequence). The CDR3 sequence: CAWSKGTVYEQYV. DNA of the CDR3: TGTGCCTGGAGTAAAGGGACTGTGTACGAGCAGTACGTC.

The V call is TRBV30, the J call TRBJ2-1, with no clear D. There are 18 residues in the CDR3. The germline V gene has CDR1 GTSNPN and CDR2 SVGIG (reference sequence). V lost 3 bases to trimming and J lost 7 bases, with 28 bases between them. CDR3 nucleotides: TGTGCCTGGAGCGCCTCGAGACTCCCTCGGTGGGCAGCGAATGAGCAGTTCTTC. It is translated as CAWSASRLPRWAANEQFF. The variable domain in full, with the rest retrieved from reference TRBV30 and TRBJ2-1, is SQTIHQWPATLVQPVGSPLSLECTVEGTSNPNLYWYRQAAGRGLQLLFYSVGIGQISSEVPQNLSASRPQDRQFILSSKKLLLSDSGFYLCAWSASRLPRWAANEQFFGPGTRLTVL.